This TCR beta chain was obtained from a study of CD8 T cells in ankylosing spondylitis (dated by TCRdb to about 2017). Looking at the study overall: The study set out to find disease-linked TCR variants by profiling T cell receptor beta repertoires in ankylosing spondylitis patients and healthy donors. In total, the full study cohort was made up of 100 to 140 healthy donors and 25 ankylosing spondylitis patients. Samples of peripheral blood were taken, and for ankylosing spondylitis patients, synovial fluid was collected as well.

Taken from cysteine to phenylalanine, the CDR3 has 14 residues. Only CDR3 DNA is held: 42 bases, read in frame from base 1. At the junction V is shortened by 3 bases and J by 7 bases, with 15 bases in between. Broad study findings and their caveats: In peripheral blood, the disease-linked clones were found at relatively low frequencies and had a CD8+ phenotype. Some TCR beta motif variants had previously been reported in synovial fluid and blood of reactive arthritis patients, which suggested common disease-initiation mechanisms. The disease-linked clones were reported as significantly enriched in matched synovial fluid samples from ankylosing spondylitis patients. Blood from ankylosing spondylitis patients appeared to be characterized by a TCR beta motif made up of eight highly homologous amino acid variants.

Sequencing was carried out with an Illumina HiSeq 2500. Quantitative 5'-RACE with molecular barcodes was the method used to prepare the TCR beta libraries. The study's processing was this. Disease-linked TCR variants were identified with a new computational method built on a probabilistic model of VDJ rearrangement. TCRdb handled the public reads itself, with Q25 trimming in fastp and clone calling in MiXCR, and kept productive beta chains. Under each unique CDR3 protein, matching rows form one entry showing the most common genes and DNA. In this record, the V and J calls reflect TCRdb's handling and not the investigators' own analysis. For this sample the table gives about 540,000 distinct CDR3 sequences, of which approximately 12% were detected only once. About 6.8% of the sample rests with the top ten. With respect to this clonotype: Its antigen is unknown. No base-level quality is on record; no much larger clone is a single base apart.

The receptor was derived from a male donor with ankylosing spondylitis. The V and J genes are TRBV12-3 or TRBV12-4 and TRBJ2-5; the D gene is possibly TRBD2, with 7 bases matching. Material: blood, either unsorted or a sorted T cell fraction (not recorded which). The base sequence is TGTGCCAGCAGTTTGGGGGGGGCTGGGGGGACCCAGTACTTC. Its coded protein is CASSLGGAGGTQYF.